The sequence of this T cell receptor (beta chain) was determined in a study of identifying expanded T cells in peripheral blood (dated 2019 in TCRdb). In the study overall: Four technical replicates, made by sequencing separate aliquots from the same pool of genomic DNA, were compared pairwise.

No immune events, such as infections, were documented for the healthy donors during the collection period. To calibrate time-dependent variance in a beta-binomial model of T-cell clone differential abundance, blood repertoires from healthy donors were used as a training cohort. The training cohort comprised approximately 10 healthy donors, 3 female and 7 male. An age range of about 29 to 65 years, with an average of about 45 years, was recorded for the donors. Whole blood was collected from each healthy donor at three time points spaced about 2 weeks apart and obtained from a commercial supplier. Genomic DNA was extracted from unsorted whole blood for immunosequencing. With regard to this clone: What this receptor recognizes is not known. No base qualities exist here, and no much larger clone lies one base off it.

TCRbeta CDR3 regions were profiled with the immunoSEQ Assay using bias-controlled multiplex PCR amplification of genomic DNA. Per the authors' processing: The absolute abundance of each unique TCRbeta CDR3 region was quantified after sequences were collapsed and filtered. Differential abundance was tested with a binomial (Fisher-equivalent) model and with a beta-binomial model adding time-dependent variance fitted from healthy donors. Any clone with fewer than 5 combined templates was excluded, and a clone was called differentially abundant if its Benjamini-Hochberg FDR was below 0.01. Beta-binomial variance was modeled as a function of total template count across the two samples using the form v = (b*log(k)+a)^2. Sourced from immuneACCESS, this table was stored by TCRdb with only in-frame sequences that have V and J called. A share of the clones is absent; for the studies checked, an unresolved V gene accounts for under half, and the remainder has no known explanation. V, J and clone size reflect that table, while D and trimming were determined from the DNA. The sample yields 70,000 to 95,000 clones; 85% to 90% were counted once. 3.9% of the sample is taken by the ten largest.

Here is what the overall study found, with its caveats: In all healthy donors, the variance in clone template counts between samples taken around 14 days apart rose significantly as total template count increased. The binomial model flagged 0.9 to 1.5 differentially abundant clones between technical replicates, compared with about 16 over about two weeks and approximately 18 over about four weeks. Across all healthy-donor time intervals, the beta-binomial model significantly lowered both the number of clones called differentially abundant and the false-positive rate. The authors expected that over much longer intervals, such as months to years, biological variance in healthy repertoires might increase even further.

This receptor was obtained from a person aged 18-70 years in good health. Sequencing used blood.

DNA sequence: TGTGCCTGGAGTGAGTGGGACTCCCTCGAGCAGTACTTC. This codes for CAWSEWDSLEQYF. The rearrangement joined TRBV30 to TRBJ2-7; D gene: possibly TRBD2, on 6 matching bases. The CDR3 sequence holds 13 residues, the cysteine and phenylalanine included. Here the CDR3 DNA is all that survives: 39 bases in frame from base 1. CDR1 is given as GTSNPN and CDR2 as SVGIG, both from the germline V gene (reference sequence). At the junction V is shortened by 1 base and J by 6 bases, with 13 bases in between.